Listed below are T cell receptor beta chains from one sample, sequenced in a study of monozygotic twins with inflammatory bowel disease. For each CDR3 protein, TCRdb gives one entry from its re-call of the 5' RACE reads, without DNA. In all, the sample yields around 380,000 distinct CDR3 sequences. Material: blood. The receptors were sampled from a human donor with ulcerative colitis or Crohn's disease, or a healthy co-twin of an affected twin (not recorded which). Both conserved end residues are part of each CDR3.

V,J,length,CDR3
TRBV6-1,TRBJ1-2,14,CASSRGTTNYGYTF
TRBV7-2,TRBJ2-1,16,CASTLGGKSSYNEQFF
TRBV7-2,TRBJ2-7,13,CASSSGQIYEQYF
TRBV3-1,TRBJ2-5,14,CASSQGSNQETQYF
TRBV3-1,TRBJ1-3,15,CASSQLQGAGNTIYF
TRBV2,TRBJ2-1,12,CASLEDGKEQFF
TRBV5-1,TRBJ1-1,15,CASSLGDSKNTEAFF
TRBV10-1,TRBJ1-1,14,CASSGPGLNTEAFF
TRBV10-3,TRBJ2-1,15,CAISTPGQGYNEQFF
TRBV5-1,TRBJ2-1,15,CASKEGSRSYNEQFF
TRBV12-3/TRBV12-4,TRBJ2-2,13,CASSFANTGELFF
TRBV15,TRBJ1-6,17,CATSRRTGSSYNSPLHF
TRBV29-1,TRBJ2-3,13,CSVRDRRTDTQYF
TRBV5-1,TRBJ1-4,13,CASSLAGGEKLFF
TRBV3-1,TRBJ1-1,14,CASSHRLLRTEAFF
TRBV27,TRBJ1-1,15,CASPLEGGRGTEAFF
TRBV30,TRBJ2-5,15,CAWRERRGGAETQYF
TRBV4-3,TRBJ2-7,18,CASSQDLGGSTSVYEQYF
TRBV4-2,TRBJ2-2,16,CASSPTGTVDTGELFF
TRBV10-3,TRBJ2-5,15,CAISGGARGYETQYF
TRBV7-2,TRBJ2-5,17,CASSSPGQGARGETQYF
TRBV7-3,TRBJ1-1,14,CASSTRTGGTEAFF
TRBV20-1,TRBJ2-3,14,CSARPSTDLNTQYF
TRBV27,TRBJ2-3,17,CASSPKGLAGGRGTQYF
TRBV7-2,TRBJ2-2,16,CASSRSTGGTTGELFF
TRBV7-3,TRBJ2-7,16,CASSLTSGLGGYEQYF
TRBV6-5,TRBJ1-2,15,CASSFRTGPNYGYTF
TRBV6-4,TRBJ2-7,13,CASSFQRGYEQYF
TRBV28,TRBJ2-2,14,CASSFQGPTGELFF
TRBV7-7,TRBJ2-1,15,CASSQSGSLGGAQFF
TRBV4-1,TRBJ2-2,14,CASSHPGRAGELFF
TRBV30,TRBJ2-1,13,CAFVFLGNNEQFF
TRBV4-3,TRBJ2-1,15,CASSHDSRGNNEQFF
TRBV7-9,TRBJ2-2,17,CASIPPTRLAGTGELFF
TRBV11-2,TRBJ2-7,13,CASSLMVNYEQYF
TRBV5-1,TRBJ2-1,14,CASSFGTSGTEQFF
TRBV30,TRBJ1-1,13,CAWSIGGNTEAFF
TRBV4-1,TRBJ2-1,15,CASSQDKGLYNEQFF
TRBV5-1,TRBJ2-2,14,CASSITEYTGELFF
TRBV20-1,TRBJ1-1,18,CSARVEWTGVSMNTEAFF
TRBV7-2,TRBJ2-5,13,CASGRALGETQYF
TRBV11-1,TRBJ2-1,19,CASGQPGLAGVGSYNEQFF
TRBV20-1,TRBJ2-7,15,CSASVDRGLGYEQYF
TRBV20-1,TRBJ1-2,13,CSARDRGSYGYTF
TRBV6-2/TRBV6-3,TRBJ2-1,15,CASSSPGTLFNEQFF
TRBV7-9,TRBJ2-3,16,CASSPPNLFSTDTQYF
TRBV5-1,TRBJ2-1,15,CASSFSLLTAHEQFF
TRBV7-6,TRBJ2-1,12,CASSFRGNEQFF
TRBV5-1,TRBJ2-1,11,CASSLEGLQFF
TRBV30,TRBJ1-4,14,CAWSGLEAGEKLFF